The sequence of this TCR beta chain was determined in a study of blood T cell repertoires in COVID-19. About the study: COVID-19 samples from acute and convalescent phases originated in the United States, Italy and Spain.

This clone was seen only a few times. Trimming took 1 base from V and 10 from J, leaving 25 bases between them. Germline lookup yields CDR1 MDHEN and CDR2 SYDVKM. The CDR3 is 17 amino acids. Some clones are missing from TCRdb's copy, which holds only in-frame ones; the method was immunoSEQ multiplex PCR. The table shows around 100,000 clones, with approximately 88% occurring only once. J is TRBJ1-1 and V is TRBV28; D possibly corresponds to TRBD1 (6 bases). The receptor's source is a woman in her seventies with acute or convalescent COVID-19. Material for sequencing was peripheral blood. The CDR3 region is CASSLFFQTGARPVAFF. CDR3 DNA sequence: TGTGCCAGCAGTTTATTTTTCCAGACAGGAGCTCGTCCCGTAGCTTTCTTT.